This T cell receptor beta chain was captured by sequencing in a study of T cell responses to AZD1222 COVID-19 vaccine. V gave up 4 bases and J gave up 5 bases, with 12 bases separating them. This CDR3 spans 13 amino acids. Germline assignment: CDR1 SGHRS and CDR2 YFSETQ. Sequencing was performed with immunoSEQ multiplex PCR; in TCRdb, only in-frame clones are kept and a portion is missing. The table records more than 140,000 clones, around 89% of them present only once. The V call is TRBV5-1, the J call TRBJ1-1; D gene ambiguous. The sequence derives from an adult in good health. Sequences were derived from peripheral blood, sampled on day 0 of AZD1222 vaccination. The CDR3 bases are TGCGCCAGCAGCGTGGGCGTAAATACTGAAGCTTTCTTT. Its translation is CASSVGVNTEAFF.